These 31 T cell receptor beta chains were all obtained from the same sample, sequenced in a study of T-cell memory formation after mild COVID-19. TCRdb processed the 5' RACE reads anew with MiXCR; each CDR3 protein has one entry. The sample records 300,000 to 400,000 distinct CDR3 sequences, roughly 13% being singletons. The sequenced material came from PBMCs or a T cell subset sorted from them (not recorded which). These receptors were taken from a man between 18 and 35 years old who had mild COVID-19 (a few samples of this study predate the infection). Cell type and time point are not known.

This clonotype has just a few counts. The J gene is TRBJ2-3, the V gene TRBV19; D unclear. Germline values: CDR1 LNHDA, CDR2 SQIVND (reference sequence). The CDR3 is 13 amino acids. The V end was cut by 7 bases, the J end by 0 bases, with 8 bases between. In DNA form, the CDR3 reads TGTGCCAGTACGATAGCCAGCACAGATACGCAGTATTTT. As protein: CASTIASTDTQYF.

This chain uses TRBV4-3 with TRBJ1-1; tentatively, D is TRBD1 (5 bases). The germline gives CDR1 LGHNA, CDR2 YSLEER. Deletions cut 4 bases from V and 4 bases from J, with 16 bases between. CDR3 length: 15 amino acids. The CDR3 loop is CASSPGLRSPTEAFF. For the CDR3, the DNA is TGCGCCAGCAGCCCGGGACTCCGCTCGCCCACTGAAGCTTTCTTT.

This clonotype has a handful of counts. CDR3 bases: TGTGCCAGCAGTTTTGGAGGGGGCTGGGAGACCCAGTACTTC. Protein sequence: CASSFGGGWETQYF. V usage is TRBV12-3 or TRBV12-4 and J usage is TRBJ2-5; the D gene is possibly TRBD1 (7 bases). This CDR3 region has 14 residues. The ends were cut back, 3 bases at V and 5 bases at J, with 13 bases in the middle.

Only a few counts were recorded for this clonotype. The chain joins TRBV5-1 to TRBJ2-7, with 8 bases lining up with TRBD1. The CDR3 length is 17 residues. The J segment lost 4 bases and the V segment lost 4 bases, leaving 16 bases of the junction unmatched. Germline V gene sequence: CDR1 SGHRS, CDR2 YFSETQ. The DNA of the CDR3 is TGCGCCAGCAGCACCAAATCACAGACAGGGGCACCTTACGAGCAGTACTTC. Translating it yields CASSTKSQTGAPYEQYF.

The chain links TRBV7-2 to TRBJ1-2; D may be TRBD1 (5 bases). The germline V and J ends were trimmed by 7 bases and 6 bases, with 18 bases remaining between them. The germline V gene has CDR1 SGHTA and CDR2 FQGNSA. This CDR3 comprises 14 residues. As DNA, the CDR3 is TGTGCCAGCAAGTGGTCCAGGGCCGGGGATGGCTACACCTTC. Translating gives CASKWSRAGDGYTF.

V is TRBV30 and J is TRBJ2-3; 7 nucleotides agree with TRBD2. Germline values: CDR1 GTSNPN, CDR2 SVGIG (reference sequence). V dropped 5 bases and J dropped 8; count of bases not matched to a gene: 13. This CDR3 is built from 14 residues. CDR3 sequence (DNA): TGTGCCTGGGCTCCTGGGAAGCGGGGAGTTACGCAGTATTTT. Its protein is CAWAPGKRGVTQYF.

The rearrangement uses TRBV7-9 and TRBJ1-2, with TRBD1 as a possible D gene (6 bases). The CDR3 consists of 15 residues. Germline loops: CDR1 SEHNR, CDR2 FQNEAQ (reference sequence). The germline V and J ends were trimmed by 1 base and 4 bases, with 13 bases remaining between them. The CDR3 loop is CASSLGTANPYGYTF. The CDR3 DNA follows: TGTGCCAGCAGCTTAGGGACAGCTAATCCCTATGGCTACACCTTC.

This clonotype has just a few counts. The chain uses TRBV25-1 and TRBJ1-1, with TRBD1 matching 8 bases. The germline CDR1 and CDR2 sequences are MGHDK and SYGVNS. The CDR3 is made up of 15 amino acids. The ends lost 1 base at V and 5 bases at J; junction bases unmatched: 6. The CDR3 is CASSEFRGQDTEAFF. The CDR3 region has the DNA TGTGCCAGCAGTGAATTCAGGGGGCAGGATACTGAAGCTTTCTTT.

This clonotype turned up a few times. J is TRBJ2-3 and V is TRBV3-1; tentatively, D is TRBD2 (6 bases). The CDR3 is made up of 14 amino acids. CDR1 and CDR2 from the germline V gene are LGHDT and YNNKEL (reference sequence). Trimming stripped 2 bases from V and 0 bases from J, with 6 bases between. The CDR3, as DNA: TGTGCCAGCAGCCAACTAGCGAGCACAGATACGCAGTATTTT. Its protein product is CASSQLASTDTQYF.

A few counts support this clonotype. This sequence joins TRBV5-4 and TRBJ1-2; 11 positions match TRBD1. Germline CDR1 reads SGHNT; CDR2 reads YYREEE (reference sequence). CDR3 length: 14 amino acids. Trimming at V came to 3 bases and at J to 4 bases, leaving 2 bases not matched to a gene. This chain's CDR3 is CASSSGQGGYGYTF. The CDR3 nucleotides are TGTGCCAGCAGCTCGGGACAGGGGGGCTATGGCTACACCTTC.

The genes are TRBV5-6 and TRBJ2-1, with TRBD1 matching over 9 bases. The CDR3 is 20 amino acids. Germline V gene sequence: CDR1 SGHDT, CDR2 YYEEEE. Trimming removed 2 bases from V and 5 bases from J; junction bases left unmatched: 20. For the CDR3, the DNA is TGTGCCAGCAGCTTCTTCGATTTTTATGGGGACAGGGAACCTCACAATGAGCAGTTCTTC. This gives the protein CASSFFDFYGDREPHNEQFF.

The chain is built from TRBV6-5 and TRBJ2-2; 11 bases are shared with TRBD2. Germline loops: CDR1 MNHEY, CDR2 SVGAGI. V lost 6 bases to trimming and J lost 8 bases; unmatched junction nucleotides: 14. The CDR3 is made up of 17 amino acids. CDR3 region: CASSPASGGPEQGELFF. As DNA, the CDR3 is TGTGCCAGCAGCCCTGCTAGCGGGGGGCCCGAGCAAGGGGAGCTGTTTTTT.

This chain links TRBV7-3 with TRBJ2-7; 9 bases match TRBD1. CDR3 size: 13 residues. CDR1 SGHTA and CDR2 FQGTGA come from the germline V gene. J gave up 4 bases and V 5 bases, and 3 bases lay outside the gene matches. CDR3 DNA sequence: TGTGCCAGCAGCGAAGGGACAGGGTACGAGCAGTACGTC. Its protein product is CASSEGTGYEQYV.

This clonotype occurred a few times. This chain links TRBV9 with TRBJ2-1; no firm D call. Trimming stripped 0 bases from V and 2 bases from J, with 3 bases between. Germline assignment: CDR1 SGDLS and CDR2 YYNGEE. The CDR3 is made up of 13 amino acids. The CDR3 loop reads CASSVGPYNEQFF. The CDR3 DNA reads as TGTGCCAGCAGCGTAGGACCCTACAATGAGCAGTTCTTC.

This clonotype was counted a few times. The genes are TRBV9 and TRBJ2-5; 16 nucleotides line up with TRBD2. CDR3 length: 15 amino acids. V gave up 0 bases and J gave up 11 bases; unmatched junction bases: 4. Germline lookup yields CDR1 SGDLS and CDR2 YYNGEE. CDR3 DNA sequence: TGTGCCAGCAGCGTAGAACCGGGACTAGCGGGGGGGCAGTACTTC. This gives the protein CASSVEPGLAGGQYF. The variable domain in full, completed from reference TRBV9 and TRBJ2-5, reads DSGVTQTPKHLITATGQRVTLRCSPRSGDLSVYWYQQSLDQGLQFLIQYYNGEERAKGNILERFSAQQFPDLHSELNLSSLELGDSALYFCASSVEPGLAGGQYFGPGTRLLVL.

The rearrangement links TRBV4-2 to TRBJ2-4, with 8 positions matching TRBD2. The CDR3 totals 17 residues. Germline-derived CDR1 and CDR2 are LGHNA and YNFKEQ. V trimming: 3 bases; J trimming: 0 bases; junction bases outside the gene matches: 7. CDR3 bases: TGTGCCAGCAGCCAGGGCCTAGCGGGCCTAGCCAAAAACATTCAGTACTTC. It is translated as CASSQGLAGLAKNIQYF.

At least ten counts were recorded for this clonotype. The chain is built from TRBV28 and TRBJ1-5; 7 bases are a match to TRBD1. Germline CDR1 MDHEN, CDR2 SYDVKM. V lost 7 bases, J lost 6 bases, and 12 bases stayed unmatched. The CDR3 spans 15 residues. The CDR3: CASKESRGLVQPQHF. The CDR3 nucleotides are TGTGCCAGCAAAGAGTCCAGGGGGTTGGTTCAGCCCCAGCATTTT.

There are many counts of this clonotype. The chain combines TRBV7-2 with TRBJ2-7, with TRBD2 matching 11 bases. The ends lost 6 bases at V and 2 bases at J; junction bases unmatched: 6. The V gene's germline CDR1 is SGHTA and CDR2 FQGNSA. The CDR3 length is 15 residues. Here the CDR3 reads CASSILAGGTYEQYV. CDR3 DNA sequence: TGTGCCAGCAGTATTCTAGCGGGGGGAACCTACGAGCAGTACGTC.

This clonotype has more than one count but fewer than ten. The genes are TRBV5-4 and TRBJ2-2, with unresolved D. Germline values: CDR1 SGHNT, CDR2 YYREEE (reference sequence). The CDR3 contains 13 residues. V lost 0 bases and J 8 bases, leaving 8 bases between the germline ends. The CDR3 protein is CASSLAVPGELFF. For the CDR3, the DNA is TGTGCCAGCAGCTTGGCTGTCCCAGGGGAGCTGTTTTTT.

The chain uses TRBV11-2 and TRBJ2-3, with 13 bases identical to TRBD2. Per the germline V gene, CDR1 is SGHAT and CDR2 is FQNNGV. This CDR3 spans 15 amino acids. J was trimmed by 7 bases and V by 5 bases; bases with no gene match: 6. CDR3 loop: CASSEGLAGTYTQYF. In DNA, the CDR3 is TGTGCCAGCAGCGAGGGACTAGCGGGGACTTATACGCAGTATTTT.

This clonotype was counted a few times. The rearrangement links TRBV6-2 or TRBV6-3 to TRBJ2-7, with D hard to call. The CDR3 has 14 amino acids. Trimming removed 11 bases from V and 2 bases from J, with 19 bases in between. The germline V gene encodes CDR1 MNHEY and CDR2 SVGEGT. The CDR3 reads CAAGDKRRAYEQYF. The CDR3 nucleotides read TGTGCCGCCGGAGACAAAAGACGGGCCTACGAGCAGTACTTC.

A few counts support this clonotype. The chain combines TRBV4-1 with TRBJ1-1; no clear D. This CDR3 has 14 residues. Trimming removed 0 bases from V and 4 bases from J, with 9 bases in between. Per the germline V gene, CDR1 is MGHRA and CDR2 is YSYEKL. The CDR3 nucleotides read TGCGCCAGCAGCCAAGATCCGGGTACCACTGAAGCTTTCTTT. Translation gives CASSQDPGTTEAFF.

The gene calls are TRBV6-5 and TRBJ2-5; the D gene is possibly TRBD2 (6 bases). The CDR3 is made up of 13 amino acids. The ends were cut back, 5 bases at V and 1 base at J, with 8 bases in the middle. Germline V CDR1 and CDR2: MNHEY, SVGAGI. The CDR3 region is CASSRGIQETQYF. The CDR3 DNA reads TGTGCCAGCAGTCGGGGGATCCAAGAGACCCAGTACTTC.

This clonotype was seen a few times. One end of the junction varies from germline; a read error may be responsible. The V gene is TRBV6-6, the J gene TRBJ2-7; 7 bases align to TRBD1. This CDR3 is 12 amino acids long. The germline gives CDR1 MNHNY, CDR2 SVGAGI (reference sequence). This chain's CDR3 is CASSPAGGQNVF. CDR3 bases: TGTGCCAGCAGCCCCGCTGGGGGACAGAACGTCTTC.

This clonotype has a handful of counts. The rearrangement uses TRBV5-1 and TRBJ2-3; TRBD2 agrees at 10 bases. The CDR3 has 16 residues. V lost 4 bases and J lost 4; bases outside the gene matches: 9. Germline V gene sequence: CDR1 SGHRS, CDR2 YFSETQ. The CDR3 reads CASSLISGGLSDTQYF. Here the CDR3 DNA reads TGCGCCAGCAGCCTCATTAGCGGGGGGCTGTCAGATACGCAGTATTTT.

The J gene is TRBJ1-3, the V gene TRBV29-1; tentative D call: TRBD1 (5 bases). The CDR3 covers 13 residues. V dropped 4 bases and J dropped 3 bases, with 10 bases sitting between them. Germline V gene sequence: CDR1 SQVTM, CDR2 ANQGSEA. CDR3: CSVGGTLGNTIYF. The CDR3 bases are TGCAGCGTTGGGGGGACTCTTGGAAACACCATATATTTT.

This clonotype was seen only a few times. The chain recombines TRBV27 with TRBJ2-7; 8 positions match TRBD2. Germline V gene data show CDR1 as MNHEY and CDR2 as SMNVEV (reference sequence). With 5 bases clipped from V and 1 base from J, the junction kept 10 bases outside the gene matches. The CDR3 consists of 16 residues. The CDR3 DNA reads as TGTGCCAGCAGTCCGTTCGGGGGGGCCTCGTCCTACGAGCAGTACGTC. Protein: CASSPFGGASSYEQYV.

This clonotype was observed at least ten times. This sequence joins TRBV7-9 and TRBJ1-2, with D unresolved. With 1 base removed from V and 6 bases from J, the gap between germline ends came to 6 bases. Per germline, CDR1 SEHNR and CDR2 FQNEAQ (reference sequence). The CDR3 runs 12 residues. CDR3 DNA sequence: TGTGCCAGCAGCTTAGAAGGCCATGGCTACACCTTC. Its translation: CASSLEGHGYTF.

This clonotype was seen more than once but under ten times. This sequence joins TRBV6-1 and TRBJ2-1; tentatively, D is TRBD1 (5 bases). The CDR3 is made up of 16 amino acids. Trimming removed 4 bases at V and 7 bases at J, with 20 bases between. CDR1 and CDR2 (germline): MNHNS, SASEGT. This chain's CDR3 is CASSGASGSLRNEQFF. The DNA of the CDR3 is TGTGCCAGCAGTGGAGCTTCAGGGTCATTGAGAAATGAGCAGTTCTTC.

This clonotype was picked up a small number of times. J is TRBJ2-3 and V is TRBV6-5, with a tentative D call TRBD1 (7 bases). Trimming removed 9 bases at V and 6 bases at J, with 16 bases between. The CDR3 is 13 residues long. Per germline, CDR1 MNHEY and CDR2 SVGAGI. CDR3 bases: TGTGCCAGTCAGGGGGGCGCCCTGGATACGCAGTATTTT. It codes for CASQGGALDTQYF.

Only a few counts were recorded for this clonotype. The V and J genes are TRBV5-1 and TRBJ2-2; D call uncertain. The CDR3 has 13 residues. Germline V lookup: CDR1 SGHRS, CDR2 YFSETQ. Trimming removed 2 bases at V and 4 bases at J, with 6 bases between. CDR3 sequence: CASSFGSTGELFF. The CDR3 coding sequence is TGCGCCAGCAGCTTCGGTAGCACCGGGGAGCTGTTTTTT. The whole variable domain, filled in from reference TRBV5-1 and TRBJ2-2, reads KAGVTQTPRYLIKTRGQQVTLSCSPISGHRSVSWYQQTPGQGLQFLFEYFSETQRNKGNFPGRFSGRQFSNSRSEMNVSTLELGDSALYLCASSFGSTGELFFGEGSRLTVL.